This TCR beta chain was profiled in a study of blood T cell repertoires in COVID-19. Sequencing used immunoSEQ multiplex PCR; TCRdb keeps in-frame clones, though not all of them. The table includes about 190,000 clones, 70% to 90% detected once. V was clipped by 1 base and J by 2 bases; unmatched bases: 3. Germline V gives CDR1 SGHVS, CDR2 FNYEAQ. This CDR3 comprises 16 residues. The sample comprised peripheral blood. The V gene is TRBV7-6, the J gene TRBJ2-1, with TRBD2 matching over 9 bases. The source is a human donor in a cohort sampled during active COVID-19. In DNA, the CDR3 is TGTGCCAGCAGCTTAGGGGTAGCGGGGGCCTACAATGAGCAGTTCTTC. Amino acid sequence: CASSLGVAGAYNEQFF.